The 32 T cell receptor beta chains below all came from one sample that was sequenced in a study of CD8+ T cells in alopecia areata. Treatment indicated: oral pan-JAK inhibitor, 5-10 mg twice daily. The sequencing template was cDNA reverse transcribed from extracted RNA. Repertoires were generated with immunoSEQ multiplex PCR, while TCRdb's copy carries only in-frame clones and drops some. The repertoire holds a few hundred thousand clones, with approximately 38% as singletons. The source was CD4+ T cells sorted from blood, collected at roughly week 30, from a patient treated with tofacitinib. The receptors originated from a human donor with alopecia areata.

This rearrangement joins TRBV5-6 to TRBJ2-7; D remains ambiguous. Germline CDR1 and CDR2: SGHDT and YYEEEE. V gave up 1 base and J gave up 7 bases, with 12 bases separating them. The CDR3 has 13 amino acids. CDR3: CASSLFQSKEQYF. CDR3 sequence (DNA): TGTGCCAGCAGCTTGTTCCAGTCAAAGGAGCAGTACTTC.

The chain employs TRBV30 and TRBJ2-7; no clear D. V lost 2 bases and J 0 bases, leaving 5 bases between the germline ends. Germline V gene lookup returns CDR1 GTSNPN and CDR2 SVGIG (reference sequence). The CDR3 has 12 residues. The CDR3 loop is CAWSTFSYEQYF. The CDR3 DNA reads TGTGCCTGGAGTACCTTCTCCTACGAGCAGTACTTC.

The rearrangement uses TRBV28 and TRBJ2-5; 7 bases match TRBD1. The CDR3 has 15 amino acids. V shed 5 bases and J 4 bases; nucleotides not matched to a gene: 10. CDR1 and CDR2 (germline): MDHEN, SYDVKM. The CDR3 sequence: CASSRPTAGGETQYF. CDR3 DNA: TGTGCCAGCAGTAGGCCCACCGCAGGGGGAGAGACCCAGTACTTC.

This clone was observed a handful of times. One junction end does not reproduce the germline sequence, and a read error may be involved. The rearrangement links TRBV6-1 to TRBJ1-1; 7 positions match TRBD1. Germline V gene sequence: CDR1 MNHNS, CDR2 SASEGT. The CDR3 is 16 residues long. The CDR3, as DNA: TGTGCCAGCAGGGAAGGACAGGTGGTTACGAACACTGAAGCTTTCTTT. Encoded protein: CASREGQVVTNTEAFF.

The V gene is TRBV29-1, the J gene TRBJ1-6, with a possible D match to TRBD1 (5 bases). The CDR3 totals 13 residues. CDR1 and CDR2 from the germline V gene are SQVTM and ANQGSEA. V lost 2 bases, J lost 9 bases, and 11 bases lay in between. In DNA, the CDR3 is TGCAGCGTTGAACGGGGGATCGGTTCACCCCTCCACTTT. The encoded protein is CSVERGIGSPLHF.

V is TRBV6-6 and J is TRBJ1-1, with unresolved D. The germline V and J ends were trimmed by 7 bases and 1 base, with 16 bases remaining between them. CDR3 length: 15 residues. Germline V gene data show CDR1 as MNHNY and CDR2 as SVGAGI (reference sequence). CDR3 sequence (DNA): TGTGCCAGCACCAGCGGGCGGTCGGGGAACACTGAAGCTTTCTTT. It specifies CASTSGRSGNTEAFF.

Only a few counts were recorded for this clone. This rearrangement joins TRBV15 to TRBJ1-1; D unclear. The V gene lost 5 bases and the J gene lost 0 bases, with 10 bases spanning the gap. The germline V gene encodes CDR1 LNHNV and CDR2 YYDKDF (reference sequence). The length of the CDR3 is 14 residues. The CDR3 here is CATSVRSLNTEAFF. CDR3 nucleotides: TGTGCCACCAGCGTCCGCTCTCTGAACACTGAAGCTTTCTTT. The variable domain in full, with the rest retrieved from reference TRBV15 and TRBJ1-1, is DAMVIQNPRYQVTQFGKPVTLSCSQTLNHNVMYWYQQKSSQAPKLLFHYYDKDFNNEADTPDNFQSRRPNTSFCFLDIRSPGLGDTAMYLCATSVRSLNTEAFFGQGTRLTVV.

This chain connects TRBV5-4 to TRBJ2-2; perhaps TRBD1 as D (6 bases). Per germline, CDR1 SGHNT and CDR2 YYREEE (reference sequence). V lost 3 bases to trimming and J lost 4 bases, with 16 bases between them. There are 16 residues in the CDR3. The CDR3 spells CASSSPIQGATGELFF. The CDR3 bases are TGTGCCAGCAGCTCTCCTATACAGGGAGCCACCGGGGAGCTGTTTTTT. The full variable domain, completed using reference TRBV5-4 and TRBJ2-2, is ETGVTQSPTHLIKTRGQQVTLRCSSQSGHNTVSWYQQALGQGPQFIFQYYREEENGRGNFPPRFSGLQFPNYSSELNVNALELDDSALYLCASSSPIQGATGELFFGEGSRLTVL.

Of note for this clone: The same CDR3 also results from other DNA sequences found in this sample. The chain joins TRBV30 to TRBJ1-2; unclear D gene. Germline V lookup: CDR1 GTSNPN, CDR2 SVGIG (reference sequence). Trimming removed 0 bases at V and 1 base at J, with 6 bases between. The CDR3 contains 13 residues. DNA for the CDR3: TGTGCCTGGAGTGTAGGGATTAACTATGGCTACACCTTC. Amino acid sequence: CAWSVGINYGYTF.

The sample holds a few counts of this clone. The V gene is TRBV7-9, the J gene TRBJ1-2; the match to TRBD1 covers 8 bases. The germline CDR1 and CDR2 sequences are SEHNR and FQNEAQ (reference sequence). The CDR3 is 13 residues long. Germline trimming cut 4 bases from V and 4 bases from J; bases unmatched to any gene: 2. Here the CDR3 DNA reads TGTGCCAGCAGCTATGGGACAGGCTATGGCTACACCTTC. This sequence encodes CASSYGTGYGYTF.

On this clone: This sample includes further DNA sequences coding for the same CDR3. CDR3 residues: CASSYLRPRGGYTF. In DNA form, the CDR3 reads TGTGCCAGCAGCTACTTACGTCCCCGTGGTGGCTACACCTTC. The genes are TRBV2 and TRBJ1-2; no reliable D call. There are 14 residues in the CDR3. Trimming removed 6 bases at V and 7 bases at J, with 18 bases between. Germline V lookup: CDR1 SNHLY, CDR2 FYNNEI.

The V call is TRBV5-1, the J call TRBJ1-1, with 8 bases matching TRBD1. This CDR3 is 12 amino acids long. In germline, CDR1 is SGHRS, CDR2 YFSETQ. Germline trimming cut 4 bases from V and 11 bases from J; bases unmatched to any gene: 7. The CDR3 bases are TGCGCCAGCAGCCCGGACAGGGTCAGGGCTTTCTTT. Encoded protein: CASSPDRVRAFF.

The chain couples TRBV23-1 to TRBJ2-7, with TRBD1 identical over 7 bases. TRBV23-1 counts as an open reading frame of uncertain function. CDR3 size: 13 residues. Losses at the gene ends were 1 base for V and 7 bases for J; bases not matched to a gene: 4. This CDR3 is CASSQWGQREQYF. As DNA, the CDR3 is TGCGCCAGCAGTCAATGGGGACAGAGGGAGCAGTACTTC.

A few counts support this clone. The rearrangement links TRBV5-1 to TRBJ1-6, with TRBD1 matching 7 bases. This CDR3 contains 15 residues. Germline CDR1 and CDR2: SGHRS and YFSETQ. V shed 4 bases and J 3 bases; nucleotides not matched to a gene: 4. The chain's CDR3 is CASSPGQNYNSPLHF. In DNA, the CDR3 is TGCGCCAGCAGCCCGGGACAGAACTATAATTCACCCCTCCACTTT.

This clone was counted between two and nine times. J is TRBJ2-3 and V is TRBV27; TRBD2 matches 14 bases. J gave up 9 bases and V 4 bases, and 6 bases lay outside the gene matches. Germline V gene data show CDR1 as MNHEY and CDR2 as SMNVEV (reference sequence). The CDR3 is made up of 15 amino acids. The CDR3 is CASSSLGLAGETQYF. The CDR3 DNA reads as TGTGCCAGCAGTTCCCTGGGACTAGCGGGGGAAACGCAGTATTTT.

This clone was detected only once. The chain recombines TRBV6-5 with TRBJ2-4, with D hard to call. The length of the CDR3 is 16 residues. Trimming shortened V by 0 bases and J by 0 bases, and 9 bases separated the two germline ends. From germline, CDR1 is MNHEY and CDR2 SVGAGI. For the CDR3, the DNA is TGTGCCAGCAGTTACTCGCTGACTCAAGCCAAAAACATTCAGTACTTC. Amino acid sequence: CASSYSLTQAKNIQYF.

The chain has TRBV6-5 and TRBJ1-2, with 7 bases matching TRBD1. The CDR3 covers 15 residues. V was clipped by 2 bases and J by 4 bases; unmatched bases: 7. CDR1 and CDR2 from the germline V gene are MNHEY and SVGAGI. CDR3 protein: CASSYRAGGGYGYTF. CDR3 in DNA: TGTGCCAGCAGTTACCGAGCAGGGGGTGGCTATGGCTACACCTTC.

This sequence joins TRBV6-1 and TRBJ2-2; D not resolved. Between the trimmed V and J ends, which lost 6 bases and 1 base, there was a span of 12 bases. Germline loops: CDR1 MNHNS, CDR2 SASEGT. This CDR3 spans 15 amino acids. The CDR3 DNA reads as TGTGCCAGCAGCCCCCGGACCGAGAACACCGGGGAGCTGTTTTTT. Translating gives CASSPRTENTGELFF.

This clone was seen a handful of times. The CDR3 reads CASSLSGQLNTEAFF. The DNA of the CDR3 is TGTGCCAGCAGCTTATCGGGACAGTTGAACACTGAAGCTTTCTTT. The rearrangement links TRBV7-9 to TRBJ1-1; TRBD1 aligns across 7 bases. The J segment lost 0 bases and the V segment lost 2 bases, leaving 3 bases of the junction unmatched. CDR1 and CDR2 from the germline V gene are SEHNR and FQNEAQ (reference sequence). The CDR3 spans 15 residues.

This sequence joins TRBV4-2 and TRBJ2-7; D gene ambiguous. V lost 0 bases to trimming and J lost 3 bases, with 12 bases between them. Germline CDR1 is LGHNA and CDR2 is YNFKEQ. The CDR3 extends over 15 amino acids. The CDR3: CASSQDVRASYEQYF. CDR3 in DNA: TGTGCCAGCAGCCAAGACGTCCGGGCCAGCTACGAGCAGTACTTC.

In DNA, the CDR3 is TGTGCCAGCAGACGGGACGGAGGACTAAACGAGCAGTACTTC. Translated, it gives CASRRDGGLNEQYF. The chain couples TRBV6-5 to TRBJ2-7, with D possibly TRBD2 on 6 matching bases. The V end was cut by 6 bases, the J end by 5 bases, with 17 bases between. Germline V gene data show CDR1 as MNHEY and CDR2 as SVGAGI. This CDR3 spans 14 amino acids.

The chain recombines TRBV19 with TRBJ2-7; 9 nucleotides agree with TRBD1. CDR1 is LNHDA and CDR2 is SQIVND in the germline V gene (reference sequence). V lost 6 bases and J lost 5; bases outside the gene matches: 11. The CDR3 has 15 amino acids. The CDR3 loop reads CASRGSGTGQDEQYF. The CDR3 nucleotides are TGTGCCAGTAGGGGGTCCGGGACAGGGCAGGACGAGCAGTACTTC.

This clone was recorded a few times. The chain uses TRBV7-8 and TRBJ1-4; TRBD1 might be the D (6 bases). The ends were cut back, 5 bases at V and 4 bases at J, with 17 bases in the middle. CDR3 length: 16 amino acids. CDR1 is SGHVS and CDR2 is FQNEAQ in the germline V gene. The DNA of the CDR3 is TGTGCCAGCAGCCCCGCGTATGGACAGTTTAATGAAAAACTGTTTTTT. It codes for CASSPAYGQFNEKLFF.

This clone was detected only once. The chain carries TRBV5-6 and TRBJ2-3; D perhaps matches TRBD1 (5 bases). This CDR3 is built from 17 residues. Between the trimmed V and J ends, which lost 3 bases and 0 bases, there was a span of 17 bases. The germline gives CDR1 SGHDT, CDR2 YYEEEE. The CDR3 region has the DNA TGTGCCAGCAGCTCGATCCCGGTTGGGGCTAGCACAGATACGCAGTATTTT. As protein: CASSSIPVGASTDTQYF.

The rearrangement uses TRBV14 and TRBJ1-2, with D perhaps TRBD1 (5 bases). Germline lookup yields CDR1 SGHDN and CDR2 FVKESK. V lost 2 bases and J 3 bases, leaving 7 bases between the germline ends. The CDR3 covers 13 residues. CDR3 nucleotide sequence: TGTGCCAGCAGCCAACAGGGTTACTATGGCTACACCTTC. It encodes CASSQQGYYGYTF.

CDR3 region: CSSYYEGIQYF. CDR3 sequence (DNA): TGCAGCTCATATTATGAGGGCATTCAGTACTTC. The rearrangement links TRBV20-1 to TRBJ2-4; weak D call: TRBD2 (5 bases). Germline assignment: CDR1 DFQATT and CDR2 SNEGSKA (reference sequence). The CDR3 has 11 amino acids.

The rearrangement uses TRBV29-1 and TRBJ1-1, with D possibly being TRBD1 (5 bases). This CDR3 region has 14 residues. The germline V gene has CDR1 SQVTM and CDR2 ANQGSEA. V was trimmed by 6 bases and J by 0 bases, leaving 14 bases between them. The CDR3, as DNA: TGCAGCGTCGTGACAGCAATTCTGAACACTGAAGCTTTCTTT. The encoded protein is CSVVTAILNTEAFF. Drawing the rest from reference TRBV29-1 and TRBJ1-1, the complete variable domain is SAVISQKPSRDICQRGTSLTIQCQVDSQVTMMFWYRQQPGQSLTLIATANQGSEATYESGFVIDKFPISRPNLTFSTLTVSNMSPEDSSIYLCSVVTAILNTEAFFGQGTRLTVV.

This chain joins TRBV27 and TRBJ1-1, with 8 bases matching TRBD1. J was trimmed by 1 base and V by 4 bases; bases with no gene match: 8. The V gene's germline CDR1 is MNHEY and CDR2 SMNVEV (reference sequence). CDR3 size: 16 residues. CDR3 bases: TGTGCCAGCAGTTCAGCGCGACAGGGGCGGAACACTGAAGCTTTCTTT. As protein: CASSSARQGRNTEAFF.

The V and J genes are TRBV29-1 and TRBJ1-5, with D unclear. The CDR3 has 12 residues. Between the trimmed V and J ends, which lost 4 bases and 7 bases, there was a span of 11 bases. Per germline, CDR1 SQVTM and CDR2 ANQGSEA. This chain's CDR3 is CSVASAGQPQHF. The CDR3 region has the DNA TGCAGCGTTGCCTCCGCGGGGCAGCCCCAGCATTTT.

The V gene is TRBV9, the J gene TRBJ2-1, with D hard to call. The V gene lost 0 bases and the J gene lost 9 bases, with 4 bases spanning the gap. This CDR3 has 11 residues. The germline gives CDR1 SGDLS, CDR2 YYNGEE. Here the CDR3 reads CASSVGGEQFF. Here the CDR3 DNA reads TGTGCCAGCAGCGTAGGCGGTGAGCAGTTCTTC.

This clone turned up a few times. J is TRBJ2-4 and V is TRBV29-1, with D perhaps TRBD2 (6 bases). Between the trimmed V and J ends, which lost 6 bases and 2 bases, there was a span of 20 bases. Germline CDR1 and CDR2: SQVTM and ANQGSEA. The CDR3 is 16 residues long. Written as DNA, the CDR3 is TGCAGCGTCGCCGCCGGGGGAAGAAGTACCAAAAACATTCAGTACTTC. Its protein is CSVAAGGRSTKNIQYF.

This chain connects TRBV15 to TRBJ2-5, with D tentatively TRBD1 (6 bases). The CDR3 has 15 amino acids. V gave up 1 base and J gave up 7 bases, with 16 bases separating them. Germline CDR1 is LNHNV and CDR2 is YYDKDF (reference sequence). This CDR3 reads CATSRVVGASGTQYF. The DNA for the CDR3 is TGTGCCACCAGCAGAGTCGTGGGGGCAAGTGGGACCCAGTACTTC. Filled out from reference TRBV15 and TRBJ2-5, the complete variable domain reads DAMVIQNPRYQVTQFGKPVTLSCSQTLNHNVMYWYQQKSSQAPKLLFHYYDKDFNNEADTPDNFQSRRPNTSFCFLDIRSPGLGDTAMYLCATSRVVGASGTQYFGPGTRLLVL.